This TCR beta chain was observed in a study of T cells in Graves' hyperthyroidism and ophthalmopathy. PBMCs were collected from an approximately 9.5 ml volume of fresh peripheral blood. Study-wide points: Also found in blood were most expanded thyroid clonotypes above 0.001. Ophthalmopathy prediction by the model preceded onset by a median about 6.8 months.

Many counts were recorded for this clonotype. Its antigen is not known. Template material for amplifying TCR beta CDR3 regions consisted of RNA transcripts. Researchers ran a first-round RT-PCR on the TCR CDR3 using the HTBI primer set. From the multiplex PCR reads, TCRdb called clonotypes with MiXCR, one entry per CDR3 protein. The table includes roughly 240,000 distinct CDR3 sequences, approximately 25% detected once. Per the germline V gene, CDR1 is KGHDR and CDR2 is SFDVKD. The CDR3 sequence is 17 residues long. V dropped 4 bases and J dropped 5; count of bases not matched to a gene: 11. The chain couples TRBV24-1 to TRBJ2-2, with TRBD1 matching 8 bases. Sequencing used blood. The sequence was collected from a woman between 35 and 50 years old with Graves' ophthalmopathy. This CDR3 reads CATSEPQTGTGTGELFF. CDR3 sequence (DNA): TGTGCCACCAGTGAACCTCAAACCGGGACAGGAACCGGGGAGCTGTTTTTT.